These 14 T cell receptor beta chains were sequenced from one sample in a study of cytomegalovirus exposure and HLA in healthy donors. The protocol was immunoSEQ multiplex PCR, while the TCRdb copy is restricted to in-frame clones and leaves out a portion. In the table there are about 160,000 clones, 88% of which are singletons. Sequencing was performed on PBMCs. These receptors were taken from a man younger than 30 in good health and CMV-seronegative.

The chain is built from TRBV10-3 and TRBJ2-7; TRBD1 aligns across 9 bases. Germline CDR1 reads ENHRY; CDR2 reads SYGVKD. This CDR3 comprises 12 residues. The CDR3 DNA reads as TGTGCCATCGTAAAGGGGACAGGGCTGGGGAACGTC. Its translation: CAIVKGTGLGNV.

V and J are TRBV4-2 and TRBJ2-3, with 7 bases matching TRBD2. The CDR3 runs 17 residues. V was pared by 3 bases and J by 0 bases, with 9 bases of the junction left unmatched. The germline V gene encodes CDR1 LGHNA and CDR2 YNFKEQ. The CDR3 nucleotides read TGTGCCAGCAGCCAGGGGTCTAGCGGCCCTAGCACAGATACGCAGTATTTT. This encodes CASSQGSSGPSTDTQYF.

The chain couples TRBV7-9 to TRBJ2-3; 10 bases match TRBD2. The trim removed 5 bases at V and 3 bases at J, leaving 8 bases unmatched. Germline values: CDR1 SEHNR, CDR2 FQNEAQ (reference sequence). The CDR3 loop spans 16 amino acids. The CDR3 spells CASSPISAGGTDTQYF. CDR3 bases: TGTGCCAGCAGCCCGATCTCAGCGGGGGGGACAGATACGCAGTATTTT.

J is TRBJ2-7 and V is TRBV27; D is perhaps TRBD1 (5 bases). V dropped 2 bases and J dropped 3 bases, with 14 bases sitting between them. Germline lookup yields CDR1 MNHEY and CDR2 SMNVEV (reference sequence). The CDR3 is 15 residues long. CDR3 residues: CASSLGAGLGYEQYF. The CDR3, as DNA: TGTGCCAGCAGTTTAGGGGCAGGGCTTGGCTACGAGCAGTACTTC.

This clone was picked up one time. This chain links TRBV15 with TRBJ1-4; D gene ambiguous. Germline assignment: CDR1 LNHNV and CDR2 YYDKDF (reference sequence). With 0 bases removed from V and 7 bases from J, the gap between germline ends came to 15 bases. The CDR3 extends over 16 amino acids. The DNA of the CDR3 is TGTGCCACCAGCAGAGATAGGTCGCAGGCCGGTGAAAAACTGTTTTTT. Residues: CATSRDRSQAGEKLFF.

As for this clone: The junction and the germline gene differ at one end; a read error may be behind it. V is TRBV7-9 and J is TRBJ1-1, with D perhaps TRBD1 (5 bases). Germline V gene data show CDR1 as SEHNR and CDR2 as FQNEAQ (reference sequence). CDR3 size: 15 residues. The CDR3 region is CASSLGRVGLTVAFF. CDR3 bases: TGTGCCAGCAGCTTAGGCAGGGTCGGTTTAACTGTAGCTTTCTTT.

The chain is built from TRBV19 and TRBJ1-5, with a possible D match to TRBD1 (6 bases). The CDR3 loop spans 15 amino acids. CDR1 and CDR2 (germline): LNHDA, SQIVND (reference sequence). Trimming stripped 8 bases from V and 2 bases from J, with 16 bases between. The CDR3 spells CASAWGGGGNQPQHF. CDR3 DNA sequence: TGTGCCAGTGCCTGGGGAGGGGGAGGCAATCAGCCCCAGCATTTT.

V gene TRBV11-2 combines with J gene TRBJ2-7; 13 bases map to TRBD2. The CDR3 has 13 residues. CDR1 SGHAT and CDR2 FQNNGV come from the germline V gene. The V gene end was trimmed by 8 bases and the J gene end by 3 bases; junction bases not matched to a gene: 1. CDR3 sequence (DNA): TGTGCCAGCGGGACTAGCGGGGTCTACGAGCAGTACGTC. Its translation: CASGTSGVYEQYV.

This chain joins TRBV5-4 and TRBJ2-1; 8 nucleotides line up with TRBD1. The junction had 12 bases not matched to a gene; V was cut back by 4 bases and J by 6 bases. The CDR3 totals 16 residues. CDR1 is SGHNT and CDR2 is YYREEE in the germline V gene (reference sequence). The CDR3 bases are TGTGCCAGCAGCAACAGTCAGGGGGCTGTTGGCAATGAGCAGTTCTTC. This codes for CASSNSQGAVGNEQFF.

In nucleotides, the CDR3 is TGCGCCAGCAGCCAAGGGTGGACTAGCGGCGGTTCCTACAATGAGCAGTTCTTC. This sequence encodes CASSQGWTSGGSYNEQFF. The V gene is TRBV4-1, the J gene TRBJ2-1, with 10 nucleotides matching TRBD2. This CDR3 has 18 residues. CDR1 and CDR2 (germline): MGHRA, YSYEKL. V shed 1 base and J 1 base; nucleotides not matched to a gene: 7.

The rearrangement links TRBV5-6 to TRBJ1-1; 8 nucleotides match TRBD1. The germline CDR1 and CDR2 sequences are SGHDT and YYEEEE. V lost 4 bases and J lost 5; bases outside the gene matches: 10. The CDR3 is 15 amino acids. CDR3 residues: CASSAPQTGETEAFF. CDR3 in DNA: TGTGCCAGCAGCGCGCCGCAGACAGGGGAAACTGAAGCTTTCTTT.

V gene TRBV4-2 combines with J gene TRBJ2-7; 14 nucleotides line up with TRBD2. Germline V gene data show CDR1 as LGHNA and CDR2 as YNFKEQ. The CDR3 loop spans 17 amino acids. J lost 2 bases, V lost 2 bases, and 5 bases had no gene match. The CDR3 sequence: CASSQMTGLAGAYEQYF. CDR3 nucleotides: TGTGCCAGCAGCCAAATGACGGGACTAGCGGGAGCCTACGAGCAGTACTTC.

The rearrangement joins TRBV28 to TRBJ2-7; D might be TRBD2 (6 bases). Per germline, CDR1 MDHEN and CDR2 SYDVKM. V was trimmed by 7 bases and J by 0 bases, leaving 16 bases between them. The CDR3 spans 15 residues. In DNA, the CDR3 is TGTGCCAGCATATTACGCGGGACGCCCTCCTACGAGCAGTACTTC. Translated, it gives CASILRGTPSYEQYF. The entire variable domain, with the rest obtained from reference TRBV28 and TRBJ2-7, is as follows: DVKVTQSSRYLVKRTGEKVFLECVQDMDHENMFWYRQDPGLGLRLIYFSYDVKMKEKGDIPEGYSVSREKKERFSLILESASTNQTSMYLCASILRGTPSYEQYFGPGTRLTVT.

The chain recombines TRBV18 with TRBJ2-7, with TRBD1 matching 7 bases. Germline CDR1 reads KGHSH; CDR2 reads LQKENI. Losses at the gene ends were 5 bases for V and 6 bases for J; bases not matched to a gene: 7. This CDR3 is built from 13 residues. The CDR3 sequence is CASSSQGWSEQYV. In DNA, the CDR3 is TGTGCCAGCTCATCACAGGGGTGGTCCGAGCAGTACGTC.